These 22 T cell receptor beta chains originate from one sample sequenced in a study of cytomegalovirus exposure and HLA in healthy donors. The PCR was carried out with 60 Vbeta primers and 13 Jbeta primers. Some clones are missing from TCRdb's copy, which holds only in-frame ones; the method was immunoSEQ multiplex PCR. The table records 70,000 or so clones, about 84% of them present only once. Sample: PBMCs. These TCRs come from a man between 18 and 35 years old in good health and CMV-seropositive.

This chain connects TRBV4-1 to TRBJ1-5; D perhaps matches TRBD1 (5 bases). With 4 bases removed from V and 4 bases from J, the gap between germline ends came to 11 bases. Germline V gene data show CDR1 as MGHRA and CDR2 as YSYEKL. This CDR3 is built from 14 residues. The CDR3 reads CASSPTAPNQPQHF. CDR3 DNA sequence: TGCGCCAGCAGCCCGACAGCGCCGAATCAGCCCCAGCATTTT.

This chain links TRBV7-2 with TRBJ1-1, with 8 bases matching TRBD1. CDR1 and CDR2 from the germline V gene are SGHTA and FQGNSA. V was pared by 5 bases and J by 0 bases, with 8 bases of the junction left unmatched. The CDR3 is 16 residues long. CDR3 bases: TGTGCCAGCAGCCCGCGGACAGGGCTTATGAACACTGAAGCTTTCTTT. It encodes CASSPRTGLMNTEAFF.

The rearrangement uses TRBV6-1 and TRBJ1-1; 7 bases are a match to TRBD1. The V gene's germline CDR1 is MNHNS and CDR2 SASEGT. Germline trimming cut 4 bases from V and 5 bases from J; bases unmatched to any gene: 7. This CDR3 region has 14 residues. The CDR3 region has the DNA TGTGCCAGCAGTGTAACAGGGGTGGGGACTGAAGCTTTCTTT. It translates to CASSVTGVGTEAFF.

V gene TRBV19 combines with J gene TRBJ2-7; 8 bases are a match to TRBD1. V was pared by 5 bases and J by 6 bases, with 9 bases of the junction left unmatched. Germline V lookup: CDR1 LNHDA, CDR2 SQIVND (reference sequence). The CDR3 contains 14 residues. Here the CDR3 DNA reads TGTGCCAGTAGTGCTTGGACAGGGTCTGGCGAGCAGTACTTC. Protein: CASSAWTGSGEQYF. Combining the CDR3 with reference TRBV19 and TRBJ2-7 gives the whole variable domain DGGITQSPKYLFRKEGQNVTLSCEQNLNHDAMYWYRQDPGQGLRLIYYSQIVNDFQKGDIAEGYSVSREKKESFPLTVTSAQKNPTAFYLCASSAWTGSGEQYFGPGTRLTVT.

This clone was seen more than once but under ten times. The V gene is TRBV28, the J gene TRBJ1-1; D is perhaps TRBD1 (5 bases). The germline gives CDR1 MDHEN, CDR2 SYDVKM. The CDR3 spans 15 residues. The V end lost 5 bases, the J end lost 1 base, and 14 bases lay between the germline ends. The CDR3 DNA reads TGTGCCAGCAGTCCTCCGGGACTGCGGAACACTGAAGCTTTCTTT. Amino acids: CASSPPGLRNTEAFF.

The V gene is TRBV30, the J gene TRBJ1-2; D ambiguous. There are 14 residues in the CDR3. The ends were cut back, 0 bases at V and 2 bases at J, with 10 bases in the middle. Germline CDR1 is GTSNPN and CDR2 is SVGIG (reference sequence). Here the CDR3 reads CAWSVSPVNYGYTF. CDR3 in DNA: TGTGCCTGGAGTGTATCGCCGGTAAACTATGGCTACACCTTC.

The CDR3: CASRRDRVTDTQYF. The CDR3 DNA reads as TGCGCCAGCAGAAGGGACAGGGTAACAGATACGCAGTATTTT. The V gene is TRBV5-1, the J gene TRBJ2-3; the match to TRBD1 covers 9 bases. The CDR3 runs 14 residues. Per germline, CDR1 SGHRS and CDR2 YFSETQ. The V segment lost 5 bases and the J segment 3 bases; nucleotides outside the gene matches: 4.

The CDR3 coding sequence is TGTGCCAGCAGTTCGACAGGGATCAAAATTCCGAATCAGCCCCAGCATTTT. This translates into CASSSTGIKIPNQPQHF. This chain connects TRBV28 to TRBJ1-5; 7 positions match TRBD1. The CDR3 is 17 amino acids. Germline V CDR1 and CDR2: MDHEN, SYDVKM. V dropped 4 bases and J dropped 4; count of bases not matched to a gene: 13.

The chain couples TRBV27 to TRBJ2-3, with D unclear. Looked up from germline, CDR1 is MNHEY and CDR2 is SMNVEV (reference sequence). This CDR3 has 14 residues. V gave up 5 bases and J gave up 4 bases, with 13 bases separating them. CDR3: CASSPSTSADTQYF. The CDR3 DNA reads TGTGCCAGCAGTCCGTCGACATCCGCAGATACGCAGTATTTT.

In DNA form, the CDR3 reads TGTGCCAGCAGAACTGACAGCCTCAATCAGCCCCAGCATTTT. It is translated as CASRTDSLNQPQHF. The chain links TRBV6-5 to TRBJ1-5, with a tentative D call TRBD1 (5 bases). The germline CDR1 and CDR2 sequences are MNHEY and SVGAGI. The CDR3 runs to 14 residues. Trimming stripped 6 bases from V and 3 bases from J, with 12 bases between.

The genes are TRBV23-1 and TRBJ2-6; weak D call: TRBD1 (5 bases). TRBV23-1 has ORF status, its function being uncertain. CDR3 length: 11 residues. Here the CDR3 DNA reads TGCCTTCCCCGGCAGGGCGAAGTCCTGACTTTC. The encoded protein is CLPRQGEVLTF.

This clone appeared once. DNA for the CDR3: TGCAGTGGGTCACAGGGGACCGAGCAGTACTTC. This translates into CSGSQGTEQYF. This chain connects TRBV20-1 to TRBJ2-7; the match to TRBD1 covers 7 bases. The CDR3 consists of 11 residues. Losses at the gene ends were 7 bases for V and 6 bases for J; bases not matched to a gene: 6. Germline V gene data show CDR1 as DFQATT and CDR2 as SNEGSKA (reference sequence).

This chain connects TRBV2 to TRBJ1-1, with 7 bases aligning to TRBD1. CDR3 size: 17 residues. Looked up from germline, CDR1 is SNHLY and CDR2 is FYNNEI. V lost 1 base and J lost 6; bases outside the gene matches: 14. Here the CDR3 DNA reads TGTGCCAGCAGTGAAGGCACAGCAGGGGGTTTCTCCCCTGAAGCTTTCTTT. Translation gives CASSEGTAGGFSPEAFF.

This rearrangement joins TRBV19 to TRBJ2-2, with TRBD1 matching over 8 bases. The CDR3 has 14 amino acids. Looked up from germline, CDR1 is LNHDA and CDR2 is SQIVND (reference sequence). The ends lost 4 bases at V and 4 bases at J; junction bases unmatched: 2. This CDR3 reads CASSKTGATGELFF. CDR3 nucleotides: TGTGCCAGTAGTAAGACAGGGGCCACCGGGGAGCTGTTTTTT.

This chain uses TRBV30 with TRBJ1-1; D unclear. The CDR3 length is 13 residues. Trimming pared 1 base from V and 4 bases from J, leaving 10 bases between. CDR1 GTSNPN and CDR2 SVGIG come from the germline V gene (reference sequence). The CDR3 DNA sequence: TGTGCCTGGAGTGACGGGATGGGCACTGAAGCTTTCTTT. It translates to CAWSDGMGTEAFF.

The chain has TRBV14 and TRBJ1-1; D may be TRBD1 (5 bases). The CDR3 consists of 15 residues. Germline V gene sequence: CDR1 SGHDN, CDR2 FVKESK. With 2 bases removed from V and 5 bases from J, the gap between germline ends came to 15 bases. CDR3 loop: CASSQSSGRLTEAFF. DNA of the CDR3: TGTGCCAGCAGCCAATCCTCAGGGAGGTTGACTGAAGCTTTCTTT.

This chain uses TRBV25-1 with TRBJ1-2; tentative D call: TRBD1 (6 bases). The V end lost 1 base, the J end lost 5 bases, and 11 bases lay between the germline ends. Per germline, CDR1 MGHDK and CDR2 SYGVNS. The CDR3 covers 14 residues. CDR3 nucleotides: TGTGCCAGCAGTGAATCGGACAGATTTTATGGCTACACCTTC. Translated: CASSESDRFYGYTF.

This clone was seen a single time. The rearrangement joins TRBV7-6 to TRBJ2-3, with D unclear. This CDR3 spans 15 amino acids. V was clipped by 3 bases and J by 5 bases, with 15 bases between them. Germline values: CDR1 SGHVS, CDR2 FNYEAQ. CDR3 protein: CASSFEDPLQDTQYF. The DNA for the CDR3 is TGTGCCAGCAGCTTCGAGGATCCTTTGCAAGATACGCAGTATTTT.

This rearrangement joins TRBV10-3 to TRBJ1-1; 11 nucleotides align to TRBD1. This CDR3 has 14 amino acids. Germline V lookup: CDR1 ENHRY, CDR2 SYGVKD. V was pared by 6 bases and J by 3 bases, with 3 bases of the junction left unmatched. CDR3 sequence reads: CAIRPGQGDTEAFF. The CDR3 bases are TGTGCCATCAGGCCGGGACAGGGGGACACTGAAGCTTTCTTT.

The V call is TRBV15, the J call TRBJ2-3; D possibly corresponds to TRBD1 (6 bases). The CDR3 totals 15 residues. Germline V gives CDR1 LNHNV, CDR2 YYDKDF (reference sequence). V shed 4 bases and J shed 1 base, with 12 bases lying between them. CDR3 sequence (DNA): TGTGCCACCAGCAAAGACAGGTCTCGCACAGATACGCAGTATTTT. It encodes CATSKDRSRTDTQYF.

This chain joins TRBV15 and TRBJ1-2, with 7 bases that match TRBD1. The CDR3 has 16 amino acids. V shed 1 base, J shed 3 bases, and the junction held 8 bases outside the gene matches. Germline CDR1 reads LNHNV; CDR2 reads YYDKDF (reference sequence). For the CDR3, the DNA is TGTGCCACCAGCAGAGGGGGGACAGAGCAGTACTATGGCTACACCTTC. Amino acid sequence: CATSRGGTEQYYGYTF.

The V call is TRBV30, the J call TRBJ1-1; unclear D gene. Germline loops: CDR1 GTSNPN, CDR2 SVGIG (reference sequence). This CDR3 contains 13 residues. CDR3 nucleotides: TGTGCTTACGCCCCGGTAATGAACACTGAAGCTTTCTTT. Its translation: CAYAPVMNTEAFF.